What follows are 9 T cell receptor beta chains derived from one specimen sequenced in a study of blood T cell repertoires in COVID-19. Some clones are missing from TCRdb's copy, which holds only in-frame ones; the method was immunoSEQ multiplex PCR. The sample lists 350,000 to 400,000 clones, 90% occurring once. Material for sequencing was peripheral blood. Source of these receptors: a man aged 18-30 years with active or convalescent COVID-19.

The chain is built from TRBV5-1 and TRBJ1-2, with D perhaps matching TRBD1 (6 bases). This CDR3 has 18 amino acids. Germline assignment: CDR1 SGHRS and CDR2 YFSETQ. Between the trimmed V and J ends, which lost 0 bases and 0 bases, there was a span of 18 bases. CDR3 in amino acids: CASSLVPARQATNYGYTF. The CDR3 nucleotides read TGCGCCAGCAGCTTGGTCCCAGCCCGACAGGCCACTAACTATGGCTACACCTTC.

In the case of this clone: In the same sample, other DNA sequences code for this CDR3. CDR3 DNA: TGTGCCAGCAGCCAAGATCGGGGGTATGGCTACACCTTC. This encodes CASSQDRGYGYTF. The chain uses TRBV14 and TRBJ1-2, with D possibly TRBD1 on 5 matching bases. CDR3 length: 13 amino acids. V lost 0 bases and J lost 5, with 7 bases in between. Germline V gives CDR1 SGHDN, CDR2 FVKESK.

The chain carries TRBV20-1 and TRBJ2-7; D is unclear. The CDR3 length is 10 residues. V was trimmed by 5 bases and J by 2 bases, leaving 4 bases between them. Germline CDR1 and CDR2: DFQATT and SNEGSKA (reference sequence). CDR3 region: CSAVAYEQYF. The CDR3 DNA is TGCAGTGCTGTAGCCTACGAGCAGTACTTC.

This clone was counted once. The junction differs from germline at one of its ends, possibly a read error. The chain recombines TRBV13 with TRBJ1-1; a possible D gene is TRBD1 (5 bases). The CDR3 consists of 14 residues. Germline V lookup: CDR1 PRHDT, CDR2 FYEKMQ (reference sequence). CDR3 sequence: CASSSLTVKTEAFF. The CDR3 DNA reads TGTGCCAGCAGCTCGTTGACAGTGAAGACTGAAGCTTTCTTT.

The genes are TRBV12-3 or TRBV12-4 and TRBJ1-5; D is ambiguous. This CDR3 contains 12 residues. V dropped 5 bases and J dropped 6 bases, with 8 bases sitting between them. CDR3 residues: CASSKSTQPQHF. The CDR3 bases are TGTGCCAGCAGTAAATCTACTCAGCCCCAGCATTTT.

The chain couples TRBV4-1 to TRBJ1-5; D call uncertain. The CDR3 extends over 14 amino acids. V lost 11 bases and J 7 bases, leaving 21 bases between the germline ends. Looked up from germline, CDR1 is MGHRA and CDR2 is YSYEKL. The CDR3 region is CACCQPGSRQPQHF. CDR3 nucleotide sequence: TGCGCCTGCTGCCAACCAGGTTCACGGCAGCCCCAGCATTTT.

The chain links TRBV20-1 to TRBJ2-7; 9 bases align to TRBD1. With V trimmed by 3 bases and J by 5 bases, 8 bases remained unmatched. The CDR3 has 14 residues. CDR1 is DFQATT and CDR2 is SNEGSKA in the germline V gene (reference sequence). The CDR3 coding sequence is TGCAGTGCTAGTTTACTGGACAGGGGCCACGAGCAGTACTTC. Translation: CSASLLDRGHEQYF.

The chain employs TRBV28 and TRBJ1-1, with D possibly being TRBD1 (5 bases). Germline V gene sequence: CDR1 MDHEN, CDR2 SYDVKM. The CDR3 is 15 amino acids. V was cut by 2 bases and J by 6 bases, with 16 bases left in between. CDR3 coding DNA: TGTGCCAGCAGTTTAGACAGCCCGAAAAATGCTGAAGCTTTCTTT. Its translation: CASSLDSPKNAEAFF.

CDR3 residues: CASSLGDRVEDTQYF. CDR3 coding DNA: TGCGCCAGCAGCTTGGGGGACAGGGTGGAAGATACGCAGTATTTT. V gene TRBV5-1 combines with J gene TRBJ2-3, with TRBD1 matching over 9 bases. The CDR3 sequence is 15 residues long. Germline V gives CDR1 SGHRS, CDR2 YFSETQ. J was trimmed by 5 bases and V by 0 bases; bases with no gene match: 4. The full variable domain, its missing parts supplied by reference TRBV5-1 and TRBJ2-3, is KAGVTQTPRYLIKTRGQQVTLSCSPISGHRSVSWYQQTPGQGLQFLFEYFSETQRNKGNFPGRFSGRQFSNSRSEMNVSTLELGDSALYLCASSLGDRVEDTQYFGPGTRLTVL.